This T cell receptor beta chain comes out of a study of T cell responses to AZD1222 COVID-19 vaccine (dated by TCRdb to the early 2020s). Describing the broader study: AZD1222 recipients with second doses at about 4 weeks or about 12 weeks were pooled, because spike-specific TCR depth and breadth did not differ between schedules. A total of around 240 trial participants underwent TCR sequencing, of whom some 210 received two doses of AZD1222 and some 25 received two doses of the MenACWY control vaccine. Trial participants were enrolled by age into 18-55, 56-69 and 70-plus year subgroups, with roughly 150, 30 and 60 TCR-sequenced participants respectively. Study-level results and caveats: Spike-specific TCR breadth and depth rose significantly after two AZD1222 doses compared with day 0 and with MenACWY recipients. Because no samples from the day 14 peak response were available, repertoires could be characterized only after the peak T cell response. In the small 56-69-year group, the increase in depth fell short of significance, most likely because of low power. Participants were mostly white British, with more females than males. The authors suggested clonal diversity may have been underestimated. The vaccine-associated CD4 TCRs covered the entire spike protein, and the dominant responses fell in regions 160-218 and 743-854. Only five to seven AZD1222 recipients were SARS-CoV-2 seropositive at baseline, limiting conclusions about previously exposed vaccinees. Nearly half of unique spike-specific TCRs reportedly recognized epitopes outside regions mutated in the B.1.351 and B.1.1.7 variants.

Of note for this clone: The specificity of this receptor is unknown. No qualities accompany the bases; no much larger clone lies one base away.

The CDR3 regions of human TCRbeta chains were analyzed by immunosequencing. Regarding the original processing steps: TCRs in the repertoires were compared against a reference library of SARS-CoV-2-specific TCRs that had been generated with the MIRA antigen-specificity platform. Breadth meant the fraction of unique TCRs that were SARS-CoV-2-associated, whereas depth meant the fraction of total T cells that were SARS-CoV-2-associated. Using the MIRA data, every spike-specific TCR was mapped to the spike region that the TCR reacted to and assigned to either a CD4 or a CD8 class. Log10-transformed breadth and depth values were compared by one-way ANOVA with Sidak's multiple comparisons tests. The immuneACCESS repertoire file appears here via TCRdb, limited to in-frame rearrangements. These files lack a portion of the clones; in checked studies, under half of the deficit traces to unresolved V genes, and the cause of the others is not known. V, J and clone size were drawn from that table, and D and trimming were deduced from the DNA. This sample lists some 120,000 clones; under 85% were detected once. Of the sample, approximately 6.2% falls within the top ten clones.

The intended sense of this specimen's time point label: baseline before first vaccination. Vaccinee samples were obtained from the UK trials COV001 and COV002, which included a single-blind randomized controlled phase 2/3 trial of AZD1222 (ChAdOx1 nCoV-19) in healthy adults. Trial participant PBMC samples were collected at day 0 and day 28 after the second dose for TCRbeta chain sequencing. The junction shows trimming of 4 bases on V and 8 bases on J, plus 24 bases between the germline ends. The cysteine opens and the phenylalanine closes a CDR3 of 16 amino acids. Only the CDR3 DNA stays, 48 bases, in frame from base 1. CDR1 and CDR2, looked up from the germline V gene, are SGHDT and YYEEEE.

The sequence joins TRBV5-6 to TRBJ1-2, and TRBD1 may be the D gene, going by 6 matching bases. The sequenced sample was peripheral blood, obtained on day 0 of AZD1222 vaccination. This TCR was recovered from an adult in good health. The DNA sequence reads TGTGCCAGCAGCCCCCGGCGGGGGACAACTTATGGAGGCTACACCTTC. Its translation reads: CASSPRRGTTYGGYTF. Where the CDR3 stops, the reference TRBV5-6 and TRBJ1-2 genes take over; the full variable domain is DAGVTQSPTHLIKTRGQQVTLRCSPKSGHDTVSWYQQALGQGPQFIFQYYEEEERQRGNFPDRFSGHQFPNYSSELNVNALLLGDSALYLCASSPRRGTTYGGYTFGSGTRLTVV.